The TCR beta chain under discussion was sequenced for a study of T cells expressing NK-cell markers. Study information: In sorted CD3+CD56+NKG2C+, CD3+CD56+NKG2C- and CD3+CD56-NKG2C+ T cells, TCR beta repertoires were obtained. HCMV seropositivity marked seven of the eight sequenced donors; one was seronegative.

The CDR3 runs to 14 residues. CDR1 is MGHDK and CDR2 is SYGVNS in the germline V gene. On this clonotype itself: Its antigen is currently unknown.

It was by 5'RACE template switching with UMIs that TCR beta cDNA was made. With the 5' RACE reads reprocessed, TCRdb shows one record per CDR3 protein and no DNA. Its clone listing holds roughly 350,000 distinct CDR3 sequences. Regarding the study as a whole: Whether the expanded NKG2C+ T cell clones recognized HCMV remained unclear.

The sample was blood T cells: a sorted CD56 or NKG2C T cell subset, CD4+ or CD8+ T cells, or bulk PBMC T cells (not recorded which). The receptor was derived from a man aged 18-69 years in good health. The rearrangement uses TRBV25-1 and TRBJ1-1; checking the TCRdb D call of TRBD1 is not possible without DNA. CDR3 in amino acids: CASSLMAGQGKAFF.